A selection of T cell receptor beta chains follows, all from one sample in a study of T cells after yellow fever vaccination. MiXCR was run by TCRdb on the 5' RACE reads, yielding one entry per CDR3 protein. The sample has 100,000 to 150,000 distinct CDR3 sequences, almost 9% seen once. Here the sequenced sample was CD8+ T cells sorted from PBMCs, taken on the day of the yellow fever booster vaccination. The source is a man in his late teens or twenties who received the YFV17D yellow fever vaccine. Both conserved end residues are part of each CDR3. The D gene is left open where the match is weak. Size tells how often a clone was seen (once, few, many) or the class of an expanded clone, and some rows leave it out.

J: TRBJ1-5
V: TRBV19
D: .
size: few
CDR3: CASNGGGGQPQHF
DNA: TGTGCCAGTAATGGAGGGGGTGGACAGCCCCAGCATTTT

J: TRBJ2-3
V: TRBV7-3
D: .
size: few
CDR3: CASSPGTSSGTDTQYF
DNA: TGTGCCAGCAGCCCCGGAACGTCATCGGGCACAGATACGCAGTATTTT

J: TRBJ2-3
V: TRBV7-8
D: TRBD2
size: many
CDR3: CASSVNGGGLGPDTQYF
DNA: TGTGCCAGCTCGGTTAACGGTGGGGGACTAGGCCCAGATACGCAGTATTTT

J: TRBJ2-3
V: TRBV12-3/TRBV12-4
D: .
size: few
CDR3: CASSHIGTPDTQYF
DNA: TGTGCCAGCAGTCACATCGGGACTCCAGATACGCAGTATTTT

J: TRBJ2-7
V: TRBV25-1
D: .
size: .
CDR3: CASSAGVLEQYF
DNA: TGTGCCAGCAGCGCAGGGGTTCTCGAGCAGTACTTC

J: TRBJ1-6
V: TRBV6-5
D: .
size: few
CDR3: CASRTLGSPLHF
DNA: TGTGCCAGTAGAACCTTAGGTTCACCCCTCCACTTT

J: TRBJ2-7
V: TRBV11-2
D: .
size: .
CDR3: CASSLRGDEQYF
DNA: TGTGCCAGCAGCTTACGGGGTGACGAGCAGTACTTC

J: TRBJ2-7
V: TRBV4-2
D: TRBD1
size: .
CDR3: CASSQGQGAWDEQYF
DNA: TGTGCCAGCAGCCAAGGTCAGGGGGCTTGGGACGAGCAGTACTTC

J: TRBJ2-1
V: TRBV3-1
D: TRBD1
size: .
CDR3: CASSQRTGGIYNEQFF
DNA: TGTGCCAGCAGTCAGCGTACAGGGGGGATTTACAATGAGCAGTTCTTC

J: TRBJ2-5
V: TRBV5-1
D: TRBD1
size: .
CDR3: CASSLEGAPRETQYF
DNA: TGCGCCAGCAGCTTGGAGGGGGCCCCCCGTGAGACCCAGTACTTC

J: TRBJ1-2
V: TRBV5-4
D: .
size: .
CDR3: CASRGWTSERGYTF
DNA: TGTGCCAGCAGGGGTTGGACGTCGGAAAGGGGCTACACCTTC

J: TRBJ1-2
V: TRBV12-3/TRBV12-4
D: TRBD1
size: .
CDR3: CASSRDRGAYGYTF
DNA: TGTGCCAGCAGCCGGGACAGGGGGGCCTATGGCTACACCTTC

J: TRBJ2-7
V: TRBV7-9
D: .
size: few
CDR3: CASSSALYEQYF
DNA: TGTGCCAGCAGCTCCGCATTATACGAGCAGTACTTC

J: TRBJ2-5
V: TRBV11-2
D: TRBD1
size: few
CDR3: CASSSDRGRQETQYF
DNA: TGTGCCAGCAGCTCCGACAGGGGGAGGCAAGAGACCCAGTACTTC

J: TRBJ2-7
V: TRBV4-1
D: .
size: many
CDR3: CASSQMVGYEQYF
DNA: TGCGCCAGCAGCCAGATGGTGGGCTACGAGCAGTACTTC

J: TRBJ1-1
V: TRBV5-1
D: .
size: many
CDR3: CASSLGQGRTEAFF
DNA: TGCGCCAGCAGCTTGGGGCAGGGCCGGACTGAAGCTTTCTTT

J: TRBJ2-1
V: TRBV6-2/TRBV6-3
D: .
size: many
CDR3: CASSNPTRGPTNEQFF
DNA: TGTGCCAGCAGTAACCCCACTCGGGGCCCAACCAATGAGCAGTTCTTC

J: TRBJ1-2
V: TRBV12-3/TRBV12-4
D: TRBD1
size: .
CDR3: CASSFSGTGVGGYTF
DNA: TGTGCCAGCAGTTTCTCCGGGACAGGGGTTGGCGGCTACACCTTC

J: TRBJ2-1
V: TRBV2
D: .
size: .
CDR3: CASSEVEGDYNEQFF
DNA: TGTGCCAGCAGTGAAGTGGAGGGGGACTACAATGAGCAGTTCTTC

J: TRBJ2-1
V: TRBV4-1
D: .
size: few
CDR3: CASSQALNNEQFF
DNA: TGCGCCAGCAGCCAAGCACTGAACAATGAGCAGTTCTTC

J: TRBJ1-1
V: TRBV29-1
D: .
size: few
CDR3: CSVEGEMNTEAFF
DNA: TGCAGCGTTGAGGGGGAAATGAACACTGAAGCTTTCTTT

J: TRBJ1-1
V: TRBV27
D: .
size: .
CDR3: CASSFSANTEAFF
DNA: TGTGCCAGCAGTTTTTCCGCTAACACTGAAGCTTTCTTT

J: TRBJ1-5
V: TRBV7-6
D: .
size: few
CDR3: CASSSADSPNQPQHF
DNA: TGTGCCAGCAGCTCCGCGGACAGTCCTAATCAGCCCCAGCATTTT

J: TRBJ2-1
V: TRBV10-3
D: TRBD2
size: few
CDR3: CAISGTSGFYNEQFF
DNA: TGTGCCATCAGTGGAACTAGCGGATTCTACAATGAGCAGTTCTTC

J: TRBJ1-1
V: TRBV19
D: .
size: few
CDR3: CASEDFPNTEAFF
DNA: TGTGCCAGTGAGGACTTCCCGAACACTGAAGCTTTCTTT

J: TRBJ2-3
V: TRBV7-9
D: .
size: .
CDR3: CASGNGTQYF
DNA: TGTGCCAGCGGTAATGGTACGCAGTATTTT

J: TRBJ2-5
V: TRBV7-2
D: .
size: .
CDR3: CASSLAGTPGETQYF
DNA: TGTGCCAGCAGCTTAGCGGGGACCCCCGGGGAGACCCAGTACTTC

J: TRBJ2-1
V: TRBV20-1
D: .
size: many
CDR3: CSARGRGDEQFF
DNA: TGCAGTGCTAGAGGTCGAGGGGATGAGCAGTTCTTC

J: TRBJ2-1
V: TRBV6-2/TRBV6-3
D: .
size: few
CDR3: CASSYSRDTGSEQFF
DNA: TGTGCCAGCAGTTACTCGAGGGACACTGGGTCTGAGCAGTTCTTC

J: TRBJ1-2
V: TRBV4-2
D: .
size: few
CDR3: CASSQAGALNYGYTF
DNA: TGTGCCAGCAGCCAAGCAGGTGCGCTTAACTATGGCTACACCTTC

J: TRBJ2-7
V: TRBV6-2/TRBV6-3
D: .
size: few
CDR3: CASSPAEGGFFYEQYF
DNA: TGTGCCAGCAGTCCTGCCGAAGGAGGATTCTTCTACGAGCAGTACTTC

J: TRBJ1-1
V: TRBV20-1
D: TRBD1
size: many
CDR3: CSARETGDTEAFF
DNA: TGCAGTGCTAGAGAGACAGGGGACACTGAAGCTTTCTTT

J: TRBJ1-2
V: TRBV12-3/TRBV12-4
D: .
size: few
CDR3: CASSRSLLGYTF
DNA: TGTGCCAGCAGTAGGTCCTTGTTGGGCTACACCTTC

J: TRBJ1-1
V: TRBV4-1
D: .
size: few
CDR3: CASSQDRNRENTEAFF
DNA: TGCGCCAGCAGCCAAGATCGGAACAGGGAAAACACTGAAGCTTTCTTT

J: TRBJ2-7
V: TRBV5-1
D: .
size: few
CDR3: CASSTSSSFPSSYEQYF
DNA: TGCGCCAGCAGCACCTCCTCTTCGTTCCCGAGCTCCTACGAGCAGTACTTC

J: TRBJ1-1
V: TRBV29-1
D: .
size: few
CDR3: CSVGRMNTEAFF
DNA: TGCAGCGTTGGCAGAATGAACACTGAAGCTTTCTTT

J: TRBJ1-5
V: TRBV12-3/TRBV12-4
D: .
size: .
CDR3: CASSGGHYNQPQHF
DNA: TGTGCCAGCAGTGGGGGACACTACAATCAGCCCCAGCATTTT

J: TRBJ1-1
V: TRBV4-3
D: .
size: .
CDR3: CVDTTEAFF
DNA: TGCGTTGATACCACTGAAGCTTTCTTT